A selection of T cell receptor beta chains follows, all from one sample in a study of CD8+CD57+ T cells in acquired aplastic anemia. Each CDR3 protein gets one entry after TCRdb re-called the reads with MiXCR. The sample has hundreds of thousands of distinct CDR3 sequences, roughly 34% seen once. Source material: sorted CD4+, CD8+, or CD8+CD57+ T cells (not recorded which) from PBMCs. Receptor source: a human donor with aplastic anemia. Both conserved end residues are part of each CDR3. The D gene is left open where the match is weak. Clone size is not always given. Where it is, it says once, few, many or a class for expanded clones.

J gene,V gene,clone size,D gene,CDR3 DNA,CDR3 protein
TRBJ1-4,TRBV4-3,-,-,TGCGCCAGCAGCCAAGAAGAGCGGTCCAATGAAAAACTGTTTTTT,CASSQEERSNEKLFF
TRBJ1-4,TRBV29-1,-,TRBD1,TGCAGCGTCGGGACAGGGAGTAATGAAAAACTGTTTTTT,CSVGTGSNEKLFF
TRBJ2-5,TRBV19,many,-,TGTGCCAGCCGATGGGGGCCACAAGAGACCCAGTACTTC,CASRWGPQETQYF
TRBJ1-2,TRBV10-3,-,-,TGTGCCATCAGTGGGGGCGCGGGGGGCTACACCTTC,CAISGGAGGYTF
TRBJ2-7,TRBV6-5,-,-,TGTGCCAGCAGTTGGGCTTGGGCCTCCCGAAGCGACGAGCAGTACTTC,CASSWAWASRSDEQYF
TRBJ2-7,TRBV19,few,TRBD1,TGTGCCAGTAGTACCCGACAGGGGGGATCCTACGAGCAGTACTTC,CASSTRQGGSYEQYF
TRBJ2-1,TRBV10-1,many,-,TGCGCCAGCAGCGCGGGACTGACAAGCTCCTACAATGAGCAGTTCTTC,CASSAGLTSSYNEQFF
TRBJ2-1,TRBV12-3/TRBV12-4,few,TRBD1,TGTGCCAGCAGTTTTGCCTACAGGGGAGATGAGCAGTTCTTC,CASSFAYRGDEQFF
TRBJ1-2,TRBV5-1,many,TRBD1,TGCGCCAGCAGCTGGGGACAGGTTCCCTATGGCTACACCTTC,CASSWGQVPYGYTF
TRBJ2-7,TRBV18,-,TRBD2,TGTGCCAGCTCACCACCTCGAACTAGCGGGACCACGGTCTACGAGCAGTACTTC,CASSPPRTSGTTVYEQYF
TRBJ2-2,TRBV25-1,-,-,TGTGTCAGCAGTAACTCGGGCACCGGGGAACTGTTTTTT,CVSSNSGTGELFF
TRBJ1-2,TRBV29-1,few,TRBD1,TGCAGCGCGTCAGGGGGCAACAATGGCTACACCTTC,CSASGGNNGYTF
TRBJ2-6,TRBV2,once,TRBD2,TGTGCCGGCAGTGAAATAGCGGGGTTCTCTGGGGCCAACGTCCTGACTTTC,CAGSEIAGFSGANVLTF
TRBJ1-2,TRBV10-3,-,TRBD1,TGTGCCATCAGTAAACGACAGGGGGCGGACTATGGCTACACCTTC,CAISKRQGADYGYTF
TRBJ1-1,TRBV9,-,TRBD1,TGTGCCAGCAGCCTAAAGACAGGGCGTATAACTTTCTTT,CASSLKTGRITFF
TRBJ2-4,TRBV5-6,many,TRBD1,TGTGCCAGCAGGTTGACAGGGAATGGAAACATTCAGTACTTC,CASRLTGNGNIQYF
TRBJ1-4,TRBV25-1,many,TRBD1,TGTGCCAGCCAAACGAGGGGGCTGGGAGAAAAACTGTTTTTT,CASQTRGLGEKLFF
TRBJ2-1,TRBV20-1,few,-,TGCAGTGCTAGGCACCTCCTCTCTACGAGCTCCTACAATGAGCAGTTCTTC,CSARHLLSTSSYNEQFF
TRBJ2-2,TRBV11-2,-,TRBD2,TGTGCCAGCGTCGCGATAGCGGGACCGAACACCGGGGAGCTGTTTTTT,CASVAIAGPNTGELFF
TRBJ1-1,TRBV5-1,-,-,TGCGCCAGCAGCCCTCCGGGACGGCCGAACACTGAAGCTTTCTTT,CASSPPGRPNTEAFF
TRBJ2-1,TRBV12-3/TRBV12-4,-,TRBD1,TGTGCCAGCAGTCGACCCCTTGGGACAGCTTACAATGAGCAGTTCTTC,CASSRPLGTAYNEQFF
TRBJ2-3,TRBV29-1,-,-,TGCAGCACTAAGGGGAAGGTTGGCACAGATACGCAGTATTTT,CSTKGKVGTDTQYF
TRBJ2-5,TRBV2,once,-,TGTGCCAGCAGTGTCCGCCTTACCCAAGAGACCCAGTACTTC,CASSVRLTQETQYF
TRBJ2-4,TRBV19,many,-,TGTGCCAGTAGTATCCCGGGGAGAGCCAAAAACATTCAGTACTTC,CASSIPGRAKNIQYF
TRBJ2-7,TRBV14,many,TRBD2,TGTGCCAGCAGAAGAAGCGGGAGTCGCTACGAGCAGTACTTC,CASRRSGSRYEQYF
TRBJ1-2,TRBV19,many,-,TGTGCCAGTAGTAGTCGGAGGGGGGATGGCTACACCTTC,CASSSRRGDGYTF
TRBJ2-1,TRBV2,once,-,TGTGCCAGTAGTATACTCGGAGGGGAGGATCAGTTCTTC,CASSILGGEDQFF